This TCR beta chain was retrieved from a study of PD-1 blockade in classical Hodgkin lymphoma. As for the study in general: Nivolumab was administered to patients intravenously at 3 mg/kg every 2 weeks.

Per the germline V gene, CDR1 is SNHLY and CDR2 is FYNNEI. The CDR3 runs 13 residues. J was trimmed by 7 bases and V by 9 bases; bases with no gene match: 6. A word on this clone: No antigen is known for it.

Indicated time point: cycle 4 day 1 (C4D1), after 5 to 7 weeks of nivolumab. Every patient experienced relapse after autologous stem cell transplantation, and brentuximab vedotin exposure varied. CD4+ T cells were purified from thawed PBMCs by magnetic negative selection. Complete response, partial response or progressive disease was each patient's best response. This table comes from immunoSEQ multiplex PCR, and its TCRdb copy is limited to in-frame clones, with some not included. The sample lists 15,000 to 20,000 clones, over 65% occurring once. Study-wide results and caveats: When nivolumab was started under 1 year after ASCT, patients were excluded.

The sequence was obtained from a human donor with classical Hodgkin lymphoma. This specimen consisted of CD4+ T cells from blood, obtained before the fourth cycle of nivolumab. The J gene is TRBJ2-3, the V gene TRBV2; TRBD1 matches at 11 bases. CDR3 nucleotide sequence: TGTGCCAGAAAGGACAGGGGGCGAAATACGCAGTATTTT. Translating gives CARKDRGRNTQYF.